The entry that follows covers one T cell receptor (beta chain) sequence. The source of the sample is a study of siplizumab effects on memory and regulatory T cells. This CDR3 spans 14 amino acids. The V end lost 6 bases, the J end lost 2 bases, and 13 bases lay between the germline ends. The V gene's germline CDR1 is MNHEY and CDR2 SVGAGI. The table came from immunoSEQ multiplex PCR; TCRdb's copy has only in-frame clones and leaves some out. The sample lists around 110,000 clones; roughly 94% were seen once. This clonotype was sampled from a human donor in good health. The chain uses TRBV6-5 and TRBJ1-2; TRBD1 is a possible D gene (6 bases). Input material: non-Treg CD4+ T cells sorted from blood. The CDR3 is CASRYPGANYGYTF. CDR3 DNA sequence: TGTGCCAGCAGGTATCCGGGGGCGAACTATGGCTACACCTTC.